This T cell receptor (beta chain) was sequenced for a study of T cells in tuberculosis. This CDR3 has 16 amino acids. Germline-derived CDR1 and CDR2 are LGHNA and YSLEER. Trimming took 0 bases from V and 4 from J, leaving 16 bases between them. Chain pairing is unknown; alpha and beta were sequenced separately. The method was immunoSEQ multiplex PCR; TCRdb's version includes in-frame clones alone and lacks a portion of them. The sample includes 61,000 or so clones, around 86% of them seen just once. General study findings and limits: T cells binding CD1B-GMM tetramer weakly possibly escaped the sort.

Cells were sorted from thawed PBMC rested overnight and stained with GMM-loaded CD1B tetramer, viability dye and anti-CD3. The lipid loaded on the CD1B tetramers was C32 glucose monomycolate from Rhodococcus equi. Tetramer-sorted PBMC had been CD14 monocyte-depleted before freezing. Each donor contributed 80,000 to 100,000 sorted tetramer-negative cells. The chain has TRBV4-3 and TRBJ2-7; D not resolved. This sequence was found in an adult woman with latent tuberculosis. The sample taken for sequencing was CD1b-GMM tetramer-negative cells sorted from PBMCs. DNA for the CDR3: TGCGCCAGCAGCCAAGATGGCTTTTTGAATCCTTACGAGCAGTACTTC. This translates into CASSQDGFLNPYEQYF.